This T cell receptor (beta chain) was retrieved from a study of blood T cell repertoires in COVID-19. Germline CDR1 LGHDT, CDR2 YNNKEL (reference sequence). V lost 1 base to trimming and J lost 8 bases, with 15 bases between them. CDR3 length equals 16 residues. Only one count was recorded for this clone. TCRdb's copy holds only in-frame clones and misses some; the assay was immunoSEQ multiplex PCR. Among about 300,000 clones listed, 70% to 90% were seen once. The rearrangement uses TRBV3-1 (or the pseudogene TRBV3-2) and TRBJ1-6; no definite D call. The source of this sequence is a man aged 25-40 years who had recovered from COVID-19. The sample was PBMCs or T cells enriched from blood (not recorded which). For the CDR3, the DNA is TGTGCCAGCAGCCAAGCCCGCCAGCGCGATCATTCACCCCTCCACTTT. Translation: CASSQARQRDHSPLHF.